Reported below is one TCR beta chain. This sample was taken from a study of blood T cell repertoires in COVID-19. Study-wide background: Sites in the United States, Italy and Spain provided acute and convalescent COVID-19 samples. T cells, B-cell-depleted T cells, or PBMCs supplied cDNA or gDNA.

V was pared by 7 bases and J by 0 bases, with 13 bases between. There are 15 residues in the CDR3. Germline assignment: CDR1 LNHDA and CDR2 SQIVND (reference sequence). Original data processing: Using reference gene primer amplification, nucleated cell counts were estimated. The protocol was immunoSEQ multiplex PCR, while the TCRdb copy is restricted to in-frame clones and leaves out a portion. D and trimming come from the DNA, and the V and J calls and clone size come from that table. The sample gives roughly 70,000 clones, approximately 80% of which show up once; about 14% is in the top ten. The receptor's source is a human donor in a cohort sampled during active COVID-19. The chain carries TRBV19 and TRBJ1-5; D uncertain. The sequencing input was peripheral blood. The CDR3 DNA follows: TGTGCCAGTATTAGGCAGGCCCATAGCAATCAGCCCCAGCATTTT. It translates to CASIRQAHSNQPQHF.